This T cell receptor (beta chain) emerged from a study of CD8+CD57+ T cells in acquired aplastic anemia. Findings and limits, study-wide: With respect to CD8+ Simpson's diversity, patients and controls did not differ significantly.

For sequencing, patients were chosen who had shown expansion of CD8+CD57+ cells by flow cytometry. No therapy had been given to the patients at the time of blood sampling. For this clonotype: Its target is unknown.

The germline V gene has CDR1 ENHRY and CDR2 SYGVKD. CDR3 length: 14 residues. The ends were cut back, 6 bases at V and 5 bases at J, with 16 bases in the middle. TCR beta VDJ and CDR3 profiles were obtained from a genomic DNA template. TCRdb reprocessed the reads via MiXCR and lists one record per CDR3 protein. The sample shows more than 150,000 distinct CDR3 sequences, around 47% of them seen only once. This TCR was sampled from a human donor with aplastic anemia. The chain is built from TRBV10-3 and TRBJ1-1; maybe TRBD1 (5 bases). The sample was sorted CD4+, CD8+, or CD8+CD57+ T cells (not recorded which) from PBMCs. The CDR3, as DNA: TGTGCCATCAGGCCAACGGGGGTAGGGACTGAAGCTTTCTTT. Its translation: CAIRPTGVGTEAFF.